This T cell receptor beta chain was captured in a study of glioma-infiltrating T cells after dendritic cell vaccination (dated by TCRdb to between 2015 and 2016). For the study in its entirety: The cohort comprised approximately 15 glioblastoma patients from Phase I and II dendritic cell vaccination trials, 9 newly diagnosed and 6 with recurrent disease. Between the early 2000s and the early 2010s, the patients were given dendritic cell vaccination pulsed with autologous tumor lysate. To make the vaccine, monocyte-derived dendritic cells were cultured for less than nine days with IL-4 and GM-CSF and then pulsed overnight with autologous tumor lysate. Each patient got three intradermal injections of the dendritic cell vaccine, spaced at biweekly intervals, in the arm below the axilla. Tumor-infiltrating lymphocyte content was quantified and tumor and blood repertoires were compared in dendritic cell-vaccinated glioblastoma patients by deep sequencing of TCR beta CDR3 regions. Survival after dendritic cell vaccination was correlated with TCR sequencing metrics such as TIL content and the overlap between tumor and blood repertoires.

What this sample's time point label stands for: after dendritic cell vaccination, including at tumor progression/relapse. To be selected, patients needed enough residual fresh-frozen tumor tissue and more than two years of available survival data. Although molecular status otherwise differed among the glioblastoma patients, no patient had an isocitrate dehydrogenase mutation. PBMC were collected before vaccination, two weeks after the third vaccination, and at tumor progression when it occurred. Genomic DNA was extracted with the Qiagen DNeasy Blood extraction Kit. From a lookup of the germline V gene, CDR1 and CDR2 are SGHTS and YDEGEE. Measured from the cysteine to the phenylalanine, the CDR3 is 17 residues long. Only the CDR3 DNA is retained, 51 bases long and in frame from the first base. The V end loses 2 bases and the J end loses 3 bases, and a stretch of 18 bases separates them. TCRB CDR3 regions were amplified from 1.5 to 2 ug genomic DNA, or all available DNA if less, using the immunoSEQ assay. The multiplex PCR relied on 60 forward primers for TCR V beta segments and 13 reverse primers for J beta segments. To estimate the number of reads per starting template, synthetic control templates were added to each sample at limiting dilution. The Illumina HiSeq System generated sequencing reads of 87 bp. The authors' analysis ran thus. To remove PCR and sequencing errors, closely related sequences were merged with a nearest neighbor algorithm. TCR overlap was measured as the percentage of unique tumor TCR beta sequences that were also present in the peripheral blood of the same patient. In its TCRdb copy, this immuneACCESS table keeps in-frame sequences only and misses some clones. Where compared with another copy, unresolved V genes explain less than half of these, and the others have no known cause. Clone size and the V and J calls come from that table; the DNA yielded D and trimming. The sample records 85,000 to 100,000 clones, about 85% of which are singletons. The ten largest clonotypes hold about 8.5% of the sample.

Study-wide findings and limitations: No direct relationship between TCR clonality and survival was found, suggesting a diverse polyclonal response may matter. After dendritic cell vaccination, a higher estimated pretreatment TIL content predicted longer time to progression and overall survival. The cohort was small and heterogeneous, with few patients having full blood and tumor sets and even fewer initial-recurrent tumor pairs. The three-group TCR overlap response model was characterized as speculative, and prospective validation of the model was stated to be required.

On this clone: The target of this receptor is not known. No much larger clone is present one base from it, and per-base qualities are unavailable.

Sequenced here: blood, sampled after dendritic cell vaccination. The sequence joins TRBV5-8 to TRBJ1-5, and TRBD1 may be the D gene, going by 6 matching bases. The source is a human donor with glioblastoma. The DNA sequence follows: TGTGCCAGCAGCTTTGTTTTCGGCCGGACAGCCAATCAGCCCCAGCATTTT. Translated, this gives CASSFVFGRTANQPQHF. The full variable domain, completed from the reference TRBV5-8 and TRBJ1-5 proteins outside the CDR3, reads EAGVTQSPTHLIKTRGQQATLRCSPISGHTSVYWYQQALGLGLQFLLWYDEGEERNRGNFPPRFSGRQFPNYSSELNVNALELEDSALYLCASSFVFGRTANQPQHFGDGTRLSIL.